This T cell receptor beta chain was profiled in a study of cytotoxic CD8 clonotypes in ibrutinib-treated CLL (dated by TCRdb to the early 2020s). In the study overall: The cohort had about ten relapsed/refractory and about 15 treatment-naive patients; roughly 17 were IGHV unmutated. Partial responses were observed in 24 patients and complete responses in 2; after a median follow-up of around 68 months, remission was maintained in approximately 15 patients and progression was observed in approximately twelve. Response samples were obtained after a median of around 11 months of treatment, with a range of about 6 to 36 months. An average of 255,043 productive templates and 94,082 productive rearrangements was obtained per sample. Of the approximately 90 people in the trial, some 28 had longitudinal samples available. Cryopreserved peripheral blood mononuclear cells were obtained before treatment, at response, and at either sustained remission or disease progression. What the authors observed across the whole study: Baseline clonality was found to be higher than that of age-matched healthy donors and was strongly correlated with circulating CD8+ T-cell counts. Sampling times were not matched between sustained-remission and progressing patients, and lymph node repertoires were not studied. Clonality increased at ibrutinib response, stayed stable in sustained remission, and fell back toward baseline at progression. Public clonotypes were rare and either shrank or stayed stable during treatment, and the rise in clonality at ibrutinib response reflected expansion of private clonotypes.

Each clonotype received, on average, 10x coverage in deep resolution sequencing performed on a MiSeq, where the target depth lay between 1 in 1 million and 1 in 200,000 T cells. The immunoSEQ hsTCRB Kit was used to generate the TCR beta libraries. As for the authors' bioinformatics: The data were analyzed with ImmunoSEQ Analyzer and ImmunoSEQ Data Assistant, and V, D and J gene assignments followed IMGT definitions. Clonality, with values ranging from 0 to 1, was calculated as one minus the normalized Shannon entropy of productive rearrangement frequencies. Only overrepresented clonotypes making up at least 0.05% of each patient's repertoire were included in the public clonotype analysis. Roughly 13 repertoires from age-matched healthy donors, obtained from immuneACCESS, served as clonality controls. The immuneACCESS repertoire file appears here via TCRdb, limited to in-frame rearrangements. These files lack a portion of the clones; in checked studies, under half of the deficit traces to unresolved V genes, and the cause of the others is not known. That table furnishes V, J and clone size, whereas the DNA furnished D and trimming. Recorded for this sample are tens of thousands of clones; nearly 80% of them occurred a single time. 9% of the sample goes to the ten largest clones.

As to this clone: Its target antigen remains unknown. It has no much larger one-base neighbor in the sample; base qualities were not kept.

The cysteine opens and the phenylalanine closes a CDR3 of 15 amino acids. The DNA shown is the 45-base CDR3, in frame from base 1. For this chain, trimming is 2 bases at the V end and 4 bases at the J end, and the number of junction bases without a gene match is 8. CDR1 SGHRS and CDR2 YFSETQ are derived from the germline V gene. Approximately 2 micrograms of genomic DNA were extracted from cryopreserved PBMCs for TCR beta library preparation. Longitudinal blood samples from CLL patients on ibrutinib monotherapy were analyzed using high-throughput TCR beta sequencing. The patients took part in an open-label, single-center phase 2 trial of ibrutinib monotherapy.

The starting material was PBMCs, obtained before ibrutinib treatment. The rearrangement joined TRBV5-1 to TRBJ2-5, with TRBD2 matching 7 junction bases. The TCR originated in a human donor with chronic lymphocytic leukemia. The encoded CDR3 is CASSFAGDRGETQYF. The sequenced DNA: TGCGCCAGCAGCTTTGCGGGAGATCGAGGAGAGACCCAGTACTTC.